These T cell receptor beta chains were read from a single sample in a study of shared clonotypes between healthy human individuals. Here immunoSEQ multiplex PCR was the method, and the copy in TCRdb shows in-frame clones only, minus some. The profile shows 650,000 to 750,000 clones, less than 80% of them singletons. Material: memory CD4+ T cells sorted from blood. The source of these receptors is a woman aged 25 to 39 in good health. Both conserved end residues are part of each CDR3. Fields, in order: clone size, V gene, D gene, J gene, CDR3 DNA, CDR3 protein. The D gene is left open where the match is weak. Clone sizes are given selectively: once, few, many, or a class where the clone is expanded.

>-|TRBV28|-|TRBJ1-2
TGTGCCAGCAGTTCCCCAAATGGACAGAAGAACTATGGCTACACCTTC
CASSSPNGQKNYGYTF
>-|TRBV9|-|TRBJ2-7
TGTGCCAGCAGCGCCCATGATCTAAGCTCCTACGAGCAGTACTTC
CASSAHDLSSYEQYF
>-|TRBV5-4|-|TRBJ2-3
TGTGCCAGCAGCTCCTTCACAGATACGCAGTATTTT
CASSSFTDTQYF
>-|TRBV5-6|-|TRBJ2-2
TGTGCCAGCAGCACGTTTTCTTTTAAGGGCACCGGGGAGCTGTTTTTT
CASSTFSFKGTGELFF
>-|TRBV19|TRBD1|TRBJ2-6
TGTGCCAGTTGGGACAGGGGATTTGGGGCCAACGTCCTGACTTTC
CASWDRGFGANVLTF
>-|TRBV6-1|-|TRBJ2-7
TGTGCCAGCAGTGAAGCAGGGGGGCCCTACGAGCAGTACTTC
CASSEAGGPYEQYF
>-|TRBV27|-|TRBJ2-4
TGTGCCAGCAGTACTTTTTACAGGGTCACCAAAAACATTCAGTACTTC
CASSTFYRVTKNIQYF
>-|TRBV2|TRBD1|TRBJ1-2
TGTGCCAGCAATTTACAGGGGACCAGCTATGGCTACACCTTC
CASNLQGTSYGYTF
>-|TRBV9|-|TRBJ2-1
TGTGCCAGCAGCGTAACCCAAAACTCCTACAATGAGCAGTTCTTC
CASSVTQNSYNEQFF
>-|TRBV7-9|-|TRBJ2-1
TGTGCCACCCCCACAAGGACCTACAATGAGCAGTTCTTC
CATPTRTYNEQFF
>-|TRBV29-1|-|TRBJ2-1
TGCAGCGTTGATCCTTACGGGGACACGGGTGAGCAGTTCTTC
CSVDPYGDTGEQFF
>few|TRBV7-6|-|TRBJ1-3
TGTGCCAGCAGCCCCCGACCGGGAAACACCATATATTTT
CASSPRPGNTIYF
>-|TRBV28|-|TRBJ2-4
TGTGCCAGCTGTAGGGGCTCAGCCAAAAACATTCAGTACTTC
CASCRGSAKNIQYF
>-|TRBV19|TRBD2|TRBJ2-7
TGTGCCAGTAAAACTAGCGGGGATTCCTCCTACGAGCAGTACTTC
CASKTSGDSSYEQYF
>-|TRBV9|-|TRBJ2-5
TGTGCCAGCAGCGTAGATGCTGGGGAGACCCAGTACTTC
CASSVDAGETQYF
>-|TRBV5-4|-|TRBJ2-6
TGTGCCAGCAGCTTGGGTTCCGGCTCTGGGGCCAACGTCCTGACTTTC
CASSLGSGSGANVLTF
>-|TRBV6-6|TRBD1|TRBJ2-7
TGTGCCAGCAGTTACTCGGCAGGGGGCTCCTACGAGCAGTACTTC
CASSYSAGGSYEQYF
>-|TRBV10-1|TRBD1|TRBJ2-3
TGCGCCAGGACTTACAGGGGACCAAGCACAGATACGCAGTATTTT
CARTYRGPSTDTQYF
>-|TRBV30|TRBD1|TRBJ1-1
TGTGCCTGGAAGGGGGCACGGAACACTGAAGCTTTCTTT
CAWKGARNTEAFF
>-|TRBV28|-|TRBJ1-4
TGTGCCAGCAGTACACCAAGGGCCCGTAATGAAAAACTGTTTTTT
CASSTPRARNEKLFF
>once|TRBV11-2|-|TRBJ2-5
TGTGCCAGCAGCTTAGCTTTTGAGACCCAGTACTTC
CASSLAFETQYF
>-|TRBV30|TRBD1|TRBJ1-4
TGTGCCTGGACCCGAGGACAGGGGGAAAAACTGTTTTTT
CAWTRGQGEKLFF
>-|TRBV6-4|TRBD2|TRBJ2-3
TGTGCCAGCAGTGACGGGGCGGGAGATGCGGCAGATACGCAGTATTTT
CASSDGAGDAADTQYF
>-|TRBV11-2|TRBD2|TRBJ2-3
TGTGCCAGCAGCTTAGCGGGAGGGCTCACAGATACGCAGTATTTT
CASSLAGGLTDTQYF
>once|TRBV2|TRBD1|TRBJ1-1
TGTGCCAGCAGCTTTTCAGGGGGGGGCTCTGAAGCTTTCTTT
CASSFSGGGSEAFF
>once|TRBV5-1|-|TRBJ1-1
TGCGCCAGCAGCCAGCTGTTCCAGAACACTGAAGCTTTCTTT
CASSQLFQNTEAFF
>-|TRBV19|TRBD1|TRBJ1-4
TGTGCCAGTACCTACAGGGGCAAGAATGAAAAACTGTTTTTT
CASTYRGKNEKLFF
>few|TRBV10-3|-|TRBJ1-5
TGTGCCATCAGCGGCCAGGCGGGCAGCAATCAGCCCCAGCATTTT
CAISGQAGSNQPQHF
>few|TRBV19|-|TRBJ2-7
TGTGCCAGTAGTGCGGACAGCTTTTCTTTTTACGAGCAGTACTTC
CASSADSFSFYEQYF
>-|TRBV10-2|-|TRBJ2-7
TGCGCCAGCGGGGGGACAGCTATCTACGAGCAGTACTTC
CASGGTAIYEQYF
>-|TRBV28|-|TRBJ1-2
TGTGCCAGCAGTGTTGGGGGGAATAATGGCTACACCTTC
CASSVGGNNGYTF
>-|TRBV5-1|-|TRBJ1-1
TGCGCCAGCAGCGTCGGAGACACTGAAGCTTTCTTT
CASSVGDTEAFF
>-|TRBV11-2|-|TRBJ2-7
TGTGCCAGCAGCCCCAGGGCAGCGGGCGGAACCTACGAGCAGTACTTC
CASSPRAAGGTYEQYF